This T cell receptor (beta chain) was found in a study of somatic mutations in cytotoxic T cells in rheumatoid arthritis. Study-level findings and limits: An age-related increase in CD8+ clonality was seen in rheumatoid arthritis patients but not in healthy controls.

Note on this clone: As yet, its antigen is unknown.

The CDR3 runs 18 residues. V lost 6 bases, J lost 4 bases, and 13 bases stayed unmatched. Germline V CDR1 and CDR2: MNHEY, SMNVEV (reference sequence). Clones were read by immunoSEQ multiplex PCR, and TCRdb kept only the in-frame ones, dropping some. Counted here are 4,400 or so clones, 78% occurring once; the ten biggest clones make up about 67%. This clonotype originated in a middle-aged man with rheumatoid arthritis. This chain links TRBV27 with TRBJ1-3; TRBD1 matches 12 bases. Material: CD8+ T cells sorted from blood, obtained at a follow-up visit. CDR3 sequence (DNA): TGTGCCAGCAGCTCGGGACAGGGGGCCTTGGTAGGAGGAAACACCATATATTTT. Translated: CASSSGQGALVGGNTIYF.